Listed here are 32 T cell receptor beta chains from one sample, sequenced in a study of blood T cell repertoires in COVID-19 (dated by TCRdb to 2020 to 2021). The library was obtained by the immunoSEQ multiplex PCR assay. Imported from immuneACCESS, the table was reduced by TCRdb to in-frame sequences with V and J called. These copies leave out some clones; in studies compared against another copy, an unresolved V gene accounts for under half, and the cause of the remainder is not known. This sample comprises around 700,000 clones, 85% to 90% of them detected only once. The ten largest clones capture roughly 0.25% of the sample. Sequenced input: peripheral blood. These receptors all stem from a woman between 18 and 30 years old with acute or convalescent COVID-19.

This CDR3 reads CASSQEGVVLSTDTQYF. The CDR3 nucleotides are TGCGCCAGCAGCCAAGAGGGAGTTGTCCTTAGCACAGATACGCAGTATTTT. V usage is TRBV4-1 and J usage is TRBJ2-3, with TRBD2 as a possible D gene (5 bases). Germline-derived CDR1 and CDR2 are MGHRA and YSYEKL. This CDR3 spans 17 amino acids. Trimming removed 0 bases from V and 0 bases from J, with 13 bases in between.

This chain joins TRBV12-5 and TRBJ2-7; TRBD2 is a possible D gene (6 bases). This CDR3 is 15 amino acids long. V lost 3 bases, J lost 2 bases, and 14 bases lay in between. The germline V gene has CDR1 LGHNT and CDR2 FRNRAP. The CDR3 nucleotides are TGTGCTAGTGGTTTCCGCAGGACGGGGGCCTACGAGCAGTACTTC. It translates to CASGFRRTGAYEQYF.

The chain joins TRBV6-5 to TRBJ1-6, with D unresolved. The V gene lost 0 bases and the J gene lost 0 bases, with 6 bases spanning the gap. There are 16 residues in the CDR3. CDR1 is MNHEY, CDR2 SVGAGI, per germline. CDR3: CASSYSSSSYNSPLHF. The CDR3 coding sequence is TGTGCCAGCAGTTACTCGAGTAGCTCCTATAATTCACCCCTCCACTTT.

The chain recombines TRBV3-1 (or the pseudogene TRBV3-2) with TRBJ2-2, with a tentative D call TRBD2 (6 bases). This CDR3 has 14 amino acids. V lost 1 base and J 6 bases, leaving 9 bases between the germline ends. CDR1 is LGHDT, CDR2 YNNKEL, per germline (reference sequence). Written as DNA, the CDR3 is TGTGCCAGCAGCCAAGGGAGGGGCGCCGGGGAGCTGTTTTTT. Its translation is CASSQGRGAGELFF.

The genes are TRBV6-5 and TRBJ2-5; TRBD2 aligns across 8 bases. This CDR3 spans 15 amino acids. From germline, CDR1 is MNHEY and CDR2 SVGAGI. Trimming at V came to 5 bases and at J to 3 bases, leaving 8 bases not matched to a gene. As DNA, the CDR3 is TGTGCCAGCAGTCCCCGGGGAGCGGGGGAAGAGACCCAGTACTTC. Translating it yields CASSPRGAGEETQYF.

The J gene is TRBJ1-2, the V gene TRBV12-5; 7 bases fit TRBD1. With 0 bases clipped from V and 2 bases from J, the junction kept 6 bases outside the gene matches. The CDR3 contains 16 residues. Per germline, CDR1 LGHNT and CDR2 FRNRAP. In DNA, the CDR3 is TGTGCTAGTGGTTTGGTACTAGGACAGGAGAACTATGGCTACACCTTC. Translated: CASGLVLGQENYGYTF.

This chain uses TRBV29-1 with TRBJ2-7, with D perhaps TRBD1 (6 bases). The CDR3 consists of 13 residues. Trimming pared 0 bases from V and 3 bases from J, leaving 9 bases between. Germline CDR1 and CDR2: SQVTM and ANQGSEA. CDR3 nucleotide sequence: TGCAGCGTTGAAGATCCCAGGGGCTACGAGCAGTACTTC. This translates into CSVEDPRGYEQYF.

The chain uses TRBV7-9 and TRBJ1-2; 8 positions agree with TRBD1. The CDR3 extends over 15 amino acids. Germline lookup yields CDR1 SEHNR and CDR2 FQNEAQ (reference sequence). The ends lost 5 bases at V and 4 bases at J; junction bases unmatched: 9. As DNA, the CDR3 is TGTGCCAGCAGCCTCCTGACAGGGGCGGGCTATGGCTACACCTTC. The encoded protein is CASSLLTGAGYGYTF. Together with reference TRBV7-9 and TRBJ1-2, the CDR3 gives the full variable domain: DTGVSQNPRHKITKRGQNVTFRCDPISEHNRLYWYRQTLGQGPEFLTYFQNEAQLEKSRLLSDRFSAERPKGSFSTLEIQRTEQGDSAMYLCASSLLTGAGYGYTFGSGTRLTVV.

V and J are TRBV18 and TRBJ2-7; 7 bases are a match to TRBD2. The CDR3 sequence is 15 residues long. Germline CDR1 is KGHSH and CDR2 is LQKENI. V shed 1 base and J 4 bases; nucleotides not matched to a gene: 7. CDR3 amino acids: CASSPLLGGGYEQYF. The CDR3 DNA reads TGTGCCAGCTCACCACTGCTGGGGGGGGGATACGAGCAGTACTTC.

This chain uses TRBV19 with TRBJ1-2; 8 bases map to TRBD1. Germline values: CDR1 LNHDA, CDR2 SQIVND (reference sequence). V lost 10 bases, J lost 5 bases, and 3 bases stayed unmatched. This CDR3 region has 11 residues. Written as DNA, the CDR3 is TGTGCCACCACAGGGGGGTATGGCTACACCTTC. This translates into CATTGGYGYTF.

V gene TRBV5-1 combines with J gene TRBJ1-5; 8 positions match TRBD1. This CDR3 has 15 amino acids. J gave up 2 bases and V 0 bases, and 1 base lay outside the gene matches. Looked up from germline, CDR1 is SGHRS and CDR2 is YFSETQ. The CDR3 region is CASSLATGGNQPQHF. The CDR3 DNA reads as TGCGCCAGCAGCTTGGCGACAGGGGGCAATCAGCCCCAGCATTTT.

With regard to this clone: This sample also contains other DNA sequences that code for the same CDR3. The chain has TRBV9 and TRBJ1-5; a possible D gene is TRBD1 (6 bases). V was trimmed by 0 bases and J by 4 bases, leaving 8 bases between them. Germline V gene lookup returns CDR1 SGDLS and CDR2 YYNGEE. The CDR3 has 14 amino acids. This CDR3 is CASSVGQGNQPQHF. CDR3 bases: TGTGCCAGCAGCGTAGGCCAGGGGAATCAGCCCCAGCATTTT. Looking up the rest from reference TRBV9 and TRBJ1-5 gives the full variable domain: DSGVTQTPKHLITATGQRVTLRCSPRSGDLSVYWYQQSLDQGLQFLIQYYNGEERAKGNILERFSAQQFPDLHSELNLSSLELGDSALYFCASSVGQGNQPQHFGDGTRLSIL.

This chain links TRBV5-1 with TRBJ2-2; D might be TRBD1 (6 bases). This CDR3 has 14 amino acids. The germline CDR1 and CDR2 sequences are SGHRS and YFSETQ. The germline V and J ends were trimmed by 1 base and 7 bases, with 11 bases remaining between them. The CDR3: CASSLTSGDGELFF. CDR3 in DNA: TGCGCCAGCAGCTTGACTTCAGGGGACGGGGAGCTGTTTTTT.

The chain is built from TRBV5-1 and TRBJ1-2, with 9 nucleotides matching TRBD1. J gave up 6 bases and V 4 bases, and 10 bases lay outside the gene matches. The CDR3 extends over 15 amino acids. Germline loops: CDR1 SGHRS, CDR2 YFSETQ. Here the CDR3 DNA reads TGCGCCAGCAGCCTCGACGCGGACAGGGGAAATGGCTACACCTTC. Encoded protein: CASSLDADRGNGYTF.

The CDR3 DNA reads TGTGCCAGCAGCCCCGGCGGGGTCGATTACGAGCAGTACTTC. This encodes CASSPGGVDYEQYF. V and J are TRBV3-1 (or the pseudogene TRBV3-2) and TRBJ2-7; a possible D gene is TRBD2 (6 bases). Looked up from germline, CDR1 is LGHDT and CDR2 is YNNKEL (reference sequence). The CDR3 extends over 14 amino acids. Trimming cost V 4 bases and J 4 bases, with 14 bases left between them.

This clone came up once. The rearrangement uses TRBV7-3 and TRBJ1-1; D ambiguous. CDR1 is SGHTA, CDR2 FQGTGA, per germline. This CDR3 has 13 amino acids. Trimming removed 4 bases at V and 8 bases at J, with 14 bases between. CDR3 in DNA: TGTGCCAGCAGCTCCGTTAACGGAGGGGAAGCTTTCTTT. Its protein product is CASSSVNGGEAFF.

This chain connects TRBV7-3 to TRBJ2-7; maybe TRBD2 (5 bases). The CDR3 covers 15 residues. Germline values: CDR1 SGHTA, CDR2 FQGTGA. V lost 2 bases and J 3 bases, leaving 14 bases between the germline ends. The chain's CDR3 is CASSLGSGASYEQYF. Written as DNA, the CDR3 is TGTGCCAGCAGCTTAGGAAGCGGAGCGAGCTACGAGCAGTACTTC.

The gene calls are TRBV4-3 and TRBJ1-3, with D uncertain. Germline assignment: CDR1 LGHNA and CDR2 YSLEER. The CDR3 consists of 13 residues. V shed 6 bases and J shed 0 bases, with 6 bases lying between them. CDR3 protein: CASSPFSGNTIYF. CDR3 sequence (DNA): TGCGCCAGCAGTCCCTTCTCTGGAAACACCATATATTTT.

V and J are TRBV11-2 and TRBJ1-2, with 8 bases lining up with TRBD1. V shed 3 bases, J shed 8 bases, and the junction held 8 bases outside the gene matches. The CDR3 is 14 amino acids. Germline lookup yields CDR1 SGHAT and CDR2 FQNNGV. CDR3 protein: CASSLTQGGRGYTF. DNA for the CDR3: TGTGCCAGCAGCTTGACACAGGGGGGCCGAGGCTACACCTTC.

Written as DNA, the CDR3 is TGTGCCAGCAGTTCCCGACAGCAAATTAACTATGGCTACACCTTC. Protein: CASSSRQQINYGYTF. V gene TRBV6-2 or TRBV6-3 combines with J gene TRBJ1-2, with D maybe TRBD1 (5 bases). This CDR3 comprises 15 residues. V dropped 4 bases and J dropped 1 base, with 13 bases sitting between them. Germline V gene lookup returns CDR1 MNHEY and CDR2 SVGEGT.

The CDR3 DNA sequence: TGCAGCGTTGGACAGGTGAACTCTGGAAACACCATATATTTT. Translation gives CSVGQVNSGNTIYF. This chain uses TRBV29-1 with TRBJ1-3; tentatively, D is TRBD1 (6 bases). V was shortened by 4 bases and J by 0 bases, with 10 bases between the two germline ends. Germline CDR1 is SQVTM and CDR2 is ANQGSEA. The CDR3 totals 14 residues.

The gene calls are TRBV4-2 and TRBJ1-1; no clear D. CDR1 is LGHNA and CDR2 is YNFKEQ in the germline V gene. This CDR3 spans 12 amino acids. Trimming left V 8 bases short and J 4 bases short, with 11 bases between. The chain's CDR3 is CASRTASTEAFF. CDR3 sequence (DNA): TGTGCCAGCCGAACAGCCAGCACTGAAGCTTTCTTT.

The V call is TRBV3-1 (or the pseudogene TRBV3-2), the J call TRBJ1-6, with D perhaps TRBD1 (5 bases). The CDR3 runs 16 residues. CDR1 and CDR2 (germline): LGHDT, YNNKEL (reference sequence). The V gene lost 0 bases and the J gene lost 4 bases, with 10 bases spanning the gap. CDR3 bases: TGTGCCAGCAGCCAAGATACGGGGGAGTATAATTCACCCCTCCACTTT. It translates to CASSQDTGEYNSPLHF.

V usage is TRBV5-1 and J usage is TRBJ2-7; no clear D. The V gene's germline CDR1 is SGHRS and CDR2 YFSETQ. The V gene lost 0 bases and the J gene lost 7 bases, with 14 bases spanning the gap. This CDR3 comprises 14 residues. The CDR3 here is CASSLDSSRREQYF. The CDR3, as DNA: TGCGCCAGCAGCTTGGACAGCAGTCGTCGGGAGCAGTACTTC.

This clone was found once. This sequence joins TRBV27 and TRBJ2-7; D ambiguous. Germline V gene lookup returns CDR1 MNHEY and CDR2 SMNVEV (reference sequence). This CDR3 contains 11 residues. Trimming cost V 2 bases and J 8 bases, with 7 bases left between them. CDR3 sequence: CASSLPRQQYF. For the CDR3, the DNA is TGTGCCAGCAGTTTACCTCGTCAGCAGTACTTC.

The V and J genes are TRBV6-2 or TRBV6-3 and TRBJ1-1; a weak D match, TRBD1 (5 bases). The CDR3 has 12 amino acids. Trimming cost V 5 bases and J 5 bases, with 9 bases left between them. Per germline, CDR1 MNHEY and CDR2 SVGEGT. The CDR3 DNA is TGTGCCAGCAGTCCCGACAGTACTGAAGCTTTCTTT. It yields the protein CASSPDSTEAFF.

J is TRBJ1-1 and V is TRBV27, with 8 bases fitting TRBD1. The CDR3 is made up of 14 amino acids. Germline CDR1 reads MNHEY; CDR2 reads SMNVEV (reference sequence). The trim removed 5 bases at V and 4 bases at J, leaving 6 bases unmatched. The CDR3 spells CASSDRGLVTEAFF. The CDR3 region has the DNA TGTGCCAGCAGTGACAGGGGTTTAGTCACTGAAGCTTTCTTT.

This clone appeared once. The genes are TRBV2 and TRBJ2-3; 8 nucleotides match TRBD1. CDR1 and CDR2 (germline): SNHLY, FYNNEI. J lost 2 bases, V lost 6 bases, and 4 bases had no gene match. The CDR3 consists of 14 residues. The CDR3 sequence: CASRAQGATDTQYF. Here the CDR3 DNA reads TGTGCCAGCAGGGCCCAGGGGGCCACAGATACGCAGTATTTT.

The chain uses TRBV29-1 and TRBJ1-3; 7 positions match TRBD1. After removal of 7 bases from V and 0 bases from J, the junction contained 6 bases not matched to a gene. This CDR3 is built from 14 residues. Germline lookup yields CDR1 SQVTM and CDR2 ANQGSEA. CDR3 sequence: CSARDRSSGNTIYF. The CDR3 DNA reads TGCAGCGCTCGGGACAGAAGCTCTGGAAACACCATATATTTT.

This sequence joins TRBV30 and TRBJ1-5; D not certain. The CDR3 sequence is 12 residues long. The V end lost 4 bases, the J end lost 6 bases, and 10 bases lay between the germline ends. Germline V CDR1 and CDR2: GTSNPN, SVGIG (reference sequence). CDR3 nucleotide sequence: TGTGCCTGGACAGGATTGGGTCAGCCCCAGCATTTT. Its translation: CAWTGLGQPQHF.

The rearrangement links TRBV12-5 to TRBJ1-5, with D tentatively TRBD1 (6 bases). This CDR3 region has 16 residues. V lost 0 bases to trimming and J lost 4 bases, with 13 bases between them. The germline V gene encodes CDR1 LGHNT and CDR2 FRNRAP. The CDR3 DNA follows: TGTGCTAGTGGTTTGGTTAGGGGGGGGCGAAATCAGCCCCAGCATTTT. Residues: CASGLVRGGRNQPQHF.

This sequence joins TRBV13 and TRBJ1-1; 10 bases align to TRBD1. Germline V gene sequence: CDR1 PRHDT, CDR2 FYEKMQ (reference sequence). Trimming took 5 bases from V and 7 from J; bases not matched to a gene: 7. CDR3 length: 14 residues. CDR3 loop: CASSPGTGVGEAFF. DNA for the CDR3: TGTGCCAGCAGCCCCGGGACAGGGGTGGGTGAAGCTTTCTTT.